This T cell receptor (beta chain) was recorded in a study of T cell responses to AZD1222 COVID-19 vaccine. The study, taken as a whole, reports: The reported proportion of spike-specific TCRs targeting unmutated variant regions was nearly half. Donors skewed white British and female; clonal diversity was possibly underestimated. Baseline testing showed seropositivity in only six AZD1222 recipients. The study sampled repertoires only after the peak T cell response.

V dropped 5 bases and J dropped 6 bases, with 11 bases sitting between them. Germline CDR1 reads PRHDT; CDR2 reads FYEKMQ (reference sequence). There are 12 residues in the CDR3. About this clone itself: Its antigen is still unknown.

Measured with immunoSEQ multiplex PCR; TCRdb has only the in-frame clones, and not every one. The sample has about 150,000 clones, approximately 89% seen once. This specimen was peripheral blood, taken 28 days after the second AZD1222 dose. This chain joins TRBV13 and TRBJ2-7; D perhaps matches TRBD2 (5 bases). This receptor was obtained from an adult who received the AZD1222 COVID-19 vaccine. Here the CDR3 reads CASSLNGIEQYF. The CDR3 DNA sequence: TGTGCCAGCAGCCTTAACGGGATCGAGCAGTACTTC.